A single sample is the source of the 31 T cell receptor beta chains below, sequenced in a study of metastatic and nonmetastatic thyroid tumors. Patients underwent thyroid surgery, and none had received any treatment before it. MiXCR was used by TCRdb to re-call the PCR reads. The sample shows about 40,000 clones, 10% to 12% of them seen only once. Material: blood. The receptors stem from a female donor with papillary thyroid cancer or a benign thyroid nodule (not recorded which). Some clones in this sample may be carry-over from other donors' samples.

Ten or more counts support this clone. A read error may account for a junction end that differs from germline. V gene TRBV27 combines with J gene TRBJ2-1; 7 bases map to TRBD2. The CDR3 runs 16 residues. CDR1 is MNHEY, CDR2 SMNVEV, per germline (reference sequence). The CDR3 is CASSLSASGDYNVQFF. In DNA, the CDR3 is TGTGCCAGCAGTTTATCGGCTAGCGGAGACTACAATGTGCAGTTCTTC.

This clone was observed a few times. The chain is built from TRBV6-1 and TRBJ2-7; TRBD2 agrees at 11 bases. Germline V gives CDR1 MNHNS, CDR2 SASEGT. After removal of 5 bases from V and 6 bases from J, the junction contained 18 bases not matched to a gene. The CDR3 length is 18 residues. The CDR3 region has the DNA TGTGCCAGCAGTCGAATCCCCCCCACTAGCGGGAGCGTCCTCGAGCAGTACTTC. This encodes CASSRIPPTSGSVLEQYF.

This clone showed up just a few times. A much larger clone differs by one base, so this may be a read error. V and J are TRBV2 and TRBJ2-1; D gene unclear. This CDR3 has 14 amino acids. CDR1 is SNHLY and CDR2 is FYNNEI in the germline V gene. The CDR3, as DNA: TGTGCCAGCAGCACAGCCAGCTCCTACGATGAGCAGTTCTTC. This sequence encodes CASSTASSYDEQFF.

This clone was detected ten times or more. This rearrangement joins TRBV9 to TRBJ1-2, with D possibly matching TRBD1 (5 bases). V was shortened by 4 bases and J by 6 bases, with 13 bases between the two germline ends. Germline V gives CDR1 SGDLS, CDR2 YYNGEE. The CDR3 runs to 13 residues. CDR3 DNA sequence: TGTGCCAGCAGCCCCCTGTTAGGGGATGGCTACACCTTC. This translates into CASSPLLGDGYTF.

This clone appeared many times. The CDR3 nucleotides are TGCAGCGTTGAAGAGGACGAGGGATACTATGGCTACACCTTC. Amino acids: CSVEEDEGYYGYTF. This chain links TRBV29-1 with TRBJ1-2; D not resolved. Germline V lookup: CDR1 SQVTM, CDR2 ANQGSEA. The CDR3 sequence is 14 residues long. The germline V and J ends were trimmed by 0 bases and 3 bases, with 11 bases remaining between them. Combining the CDR3 with reference TRBV29-1 and TRBJ1-2 gives the whole variable domain SAVISQKPSRDICQRGTSLTIQCQVDSQVTMMFWYRQQPGQSLTLIATANQGSEATYESGFVIDKFPISRPNLTFSTLTVSNMSPEDSSIYLCSVEEDEGYYGYTFGSGTRLTVV.

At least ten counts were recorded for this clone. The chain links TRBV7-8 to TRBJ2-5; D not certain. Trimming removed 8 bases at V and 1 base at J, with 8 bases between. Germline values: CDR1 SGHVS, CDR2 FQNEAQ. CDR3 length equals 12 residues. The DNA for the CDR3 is TGTGCCAGCTCGACATTCCAAGAGACCCAGTACTTC. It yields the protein CASSTFQETQYF.

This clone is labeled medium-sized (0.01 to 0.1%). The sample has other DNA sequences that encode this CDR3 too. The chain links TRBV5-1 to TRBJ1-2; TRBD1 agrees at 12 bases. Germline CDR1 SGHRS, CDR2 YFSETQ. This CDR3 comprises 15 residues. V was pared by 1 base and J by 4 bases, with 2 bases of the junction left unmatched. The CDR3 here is CASSLSGQGAYGYTF. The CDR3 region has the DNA TGCGCCAGCAGCTTGTCGGGACAGGGGGCCTATGGCTACACCTTC.

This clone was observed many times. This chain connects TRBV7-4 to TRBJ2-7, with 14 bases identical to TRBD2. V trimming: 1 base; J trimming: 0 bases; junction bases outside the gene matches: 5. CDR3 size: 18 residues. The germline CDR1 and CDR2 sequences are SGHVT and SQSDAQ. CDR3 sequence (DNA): TGTGCCAGCAGCTTAGGGACTAGCGGGAGGATGAGCTCCTACGAGCAGTACTTC. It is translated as CASSLGTSGRMSSYEQYF.

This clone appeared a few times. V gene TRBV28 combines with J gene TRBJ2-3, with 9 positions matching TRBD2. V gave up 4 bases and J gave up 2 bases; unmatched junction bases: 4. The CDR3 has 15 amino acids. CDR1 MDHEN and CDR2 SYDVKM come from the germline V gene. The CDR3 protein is CASSSAGGSTDTQYF. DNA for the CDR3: TGTGCCAGCAGTTCCGCGGGGGGGTCCACAGATACGCAGTATTTT.

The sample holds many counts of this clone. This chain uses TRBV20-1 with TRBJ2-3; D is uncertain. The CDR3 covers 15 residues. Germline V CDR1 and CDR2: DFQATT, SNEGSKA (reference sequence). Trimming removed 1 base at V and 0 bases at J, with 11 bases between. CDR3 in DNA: TGCAGTGCTAGAGGTCCTACTTCTAGCACAGATACGCAGTATTTT. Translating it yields CSARGPTSSTDTQYF.

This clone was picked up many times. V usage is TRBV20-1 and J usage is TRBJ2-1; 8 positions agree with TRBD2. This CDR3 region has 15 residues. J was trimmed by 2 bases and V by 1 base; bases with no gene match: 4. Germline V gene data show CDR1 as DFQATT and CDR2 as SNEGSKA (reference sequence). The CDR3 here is CSARAGTSPYNEQFF. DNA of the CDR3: TGCAGTGCTAGAGCCGGGACTAGTCCCTACAATGAGCAGTTCTTC.

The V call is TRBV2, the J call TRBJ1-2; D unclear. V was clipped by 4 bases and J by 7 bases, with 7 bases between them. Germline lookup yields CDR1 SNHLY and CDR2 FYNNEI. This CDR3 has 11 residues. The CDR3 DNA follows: TGTGCCAGCAGTGTGTGGTGTGGCTACACCTTC. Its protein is CASSVWCGYTF. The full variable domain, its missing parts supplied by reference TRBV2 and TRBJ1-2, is EPEVTQTPSHQVTQMGQEVILRCVPISNHLYFYWYRQILGQKVEFLVSFYNNEISEKSEIFDDQFSVERPDGSNFTLKIRSTKLEDSAMYFCASSVWCGYTFGSGTRLTVV.

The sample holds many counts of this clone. CDR3: CSAREASGLQETQYF. DNA of the CDR3: TGCAGTGCTAGAGAGGCTAGCGGGCTACAAGAGACCCAGTACTTC. This chain joins TRBV20-1 and TRBJ2-5; 8 bases line up with TRBD2. This CDR3 comprises 15 residues. V lost 0 bases, J lost 2 bases, and 5 bases stayed unmatched. Germline V gives CDR1 DFQATT, CDR2 SNEGSKA (reference sequence).

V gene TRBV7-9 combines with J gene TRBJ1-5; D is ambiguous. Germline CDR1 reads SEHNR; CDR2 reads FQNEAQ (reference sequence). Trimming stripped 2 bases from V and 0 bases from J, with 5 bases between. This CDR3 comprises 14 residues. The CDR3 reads CASSLSSSNQPQHF. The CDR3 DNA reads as TGTGCCAGCAGCTTATCGTCTAGCAATCAGCCCCAGCATTTT.

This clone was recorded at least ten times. The CDR3 loop reads CASSALAGVGETQYF. The DNA of the CDR3 is TGTGCCAGCAGTGCCCTAGCGGGAGTAGGAGAGACCCAGTACTTC. The V gene is TRBV2, the J gene TRBJ2-5; 10 bases line up with TRBD2. V gave up 4 bases and J gave up 4 bases; unmatched junction bases: 6. CDR3 length equals 15 residues. Germline CDR1 reads SNHLY; CDR2 reads FYNNEI.

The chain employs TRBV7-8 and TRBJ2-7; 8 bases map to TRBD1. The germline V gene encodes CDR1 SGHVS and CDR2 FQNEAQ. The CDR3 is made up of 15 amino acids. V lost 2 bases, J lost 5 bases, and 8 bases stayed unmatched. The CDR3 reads CASSLSGTGRDEQYF. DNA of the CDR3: TGTGCCAGCAGCTTATCCGGGACAGGTCGCGACGAGCAGTACTTC.

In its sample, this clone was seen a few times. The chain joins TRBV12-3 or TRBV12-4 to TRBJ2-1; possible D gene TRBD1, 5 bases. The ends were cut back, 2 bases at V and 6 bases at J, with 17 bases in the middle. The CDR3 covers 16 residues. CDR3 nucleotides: TGTGCCAGCAGTTTATCCTCGACAGTTGGGTTCAATGAGCAGTTCTTC. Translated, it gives CASSLSSTVGFNEQFF.

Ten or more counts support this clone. The CDR3 sequence is CAWSALAIYTGELFF. DNA for the CDR3: TGTGCCTGGAGTGCGTTAGCCATTTACACCGGGGAGCTGTTTTTT. The rearrangement links TRBV30 to TRBJ2-2; the D is unclear. V lost 1 base to trimming and J lost 3 bases, with 12 bases between them. The CDR3 totals 15 residues. The germline CDR1 and CDR2 sequences are GTSNPN and SVGIG (reference sequence).

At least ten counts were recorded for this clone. The DNA for the CDR3 is TGTGCCAGCGGACAGGGCGGTGACAACCAGCCCCAGCATTTT. Protein: CASGQGGDNQPQHF. J is TRBJ1-5 and V is TRBV3-1; 8 bases are a match to TRBD1. The germline CDR1 and CDR2 sequences are LGHDT and YNNKEL (reference sequence). This CDR3 has 14 amino acids. V lost 8 bases and J lost 7; bases outside the gene matches: 10.

The CDR3 here is CASSLAVFGLSSYNEQFF. CDR3 DNA: TGTGCCAGCAGTTTGGCGGTATTTGGACTGAGCTCCTACAATGAGCAGTTCTTC. The chain recombines TRBV12-3 or TRBV12-4 with TRBJ2-1; weak D call: TRBD2 (5 bases). Trimming left V 3 bases short and J 0 bases short, with 18 bases between. The CDR3 is made up of 18 amino acids.

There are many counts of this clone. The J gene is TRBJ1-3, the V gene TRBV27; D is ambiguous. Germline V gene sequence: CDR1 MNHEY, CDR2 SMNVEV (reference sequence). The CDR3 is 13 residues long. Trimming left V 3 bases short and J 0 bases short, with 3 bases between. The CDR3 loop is CASSLHSGNTIYF. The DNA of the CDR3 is TGTGCCAGCAGTTTGCACTCTGGAAACACCATATATTTT.

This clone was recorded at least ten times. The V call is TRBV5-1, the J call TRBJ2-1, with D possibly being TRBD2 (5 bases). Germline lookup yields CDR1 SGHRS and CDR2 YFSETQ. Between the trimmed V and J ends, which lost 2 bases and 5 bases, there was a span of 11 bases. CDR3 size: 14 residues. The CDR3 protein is CASSLTGSNNEQFF. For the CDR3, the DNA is TGCGCCAGCAGCTTAACGGGGTCTAACAATGAGCAGTTCTTC.

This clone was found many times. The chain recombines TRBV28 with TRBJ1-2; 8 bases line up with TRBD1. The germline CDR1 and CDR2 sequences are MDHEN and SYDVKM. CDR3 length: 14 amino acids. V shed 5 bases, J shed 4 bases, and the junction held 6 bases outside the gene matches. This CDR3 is CASSIRTGSYGYTF. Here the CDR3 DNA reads TGTGCCAGCAGTATACGGACAGGGAGCTATGGCTACACCTTC.

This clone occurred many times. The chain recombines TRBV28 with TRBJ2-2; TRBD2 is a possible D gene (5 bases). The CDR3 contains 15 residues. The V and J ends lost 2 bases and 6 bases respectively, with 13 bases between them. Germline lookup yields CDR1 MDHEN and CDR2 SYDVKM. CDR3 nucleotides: TGTGCCAGCAGTTTAAACCCTAGCTTGCCCGGGGAGCTGTTTTTT. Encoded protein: CASSLNPSLPGELFF.

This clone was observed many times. As DNA, the CDR3 is TGCGCCAGCAGTTCCGGGACAAACTCCTACGAGCAGTACTTC. This translates into CASSSGTNSYEQYF. This rearrangement joins TRBV5-1 to TRBJ2-7; D might be TRBD1 (6 bases). Deletions cut 5 bases from V and 0 bases from J, with 12 bases between. There are 14 residues in the CDR3. Per the germline V gene, CDR1 is SGHRS and CDR2 is YFSETQ.

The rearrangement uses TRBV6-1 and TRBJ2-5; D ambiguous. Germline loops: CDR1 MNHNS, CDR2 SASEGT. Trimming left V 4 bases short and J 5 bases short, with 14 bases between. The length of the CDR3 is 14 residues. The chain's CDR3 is CASSAHPTAETQYF. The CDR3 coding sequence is TGTGCCAGCAGTGCACACCCCACAGCTGAGACCCAGTACTTC.

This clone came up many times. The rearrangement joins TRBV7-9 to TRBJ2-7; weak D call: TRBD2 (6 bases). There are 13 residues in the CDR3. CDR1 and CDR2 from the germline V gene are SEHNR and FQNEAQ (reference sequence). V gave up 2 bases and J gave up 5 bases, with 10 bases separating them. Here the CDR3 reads CASSLSGVNEQYF. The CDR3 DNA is TGTGCCAGCAGCTTATCGGGAGTGAACGAGCAGTACTTC. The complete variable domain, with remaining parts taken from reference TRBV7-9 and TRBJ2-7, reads DTGVSQNPRHKITKRGQNVTFRCDPISEHNRLYWYRQTLGQGPEFLTYFQNEAQLEKSRLLSDRFSAERPKGSFSTLEIQRTEQGDSAMYLCASSLSGVNEQYFGPGTRLTVT.

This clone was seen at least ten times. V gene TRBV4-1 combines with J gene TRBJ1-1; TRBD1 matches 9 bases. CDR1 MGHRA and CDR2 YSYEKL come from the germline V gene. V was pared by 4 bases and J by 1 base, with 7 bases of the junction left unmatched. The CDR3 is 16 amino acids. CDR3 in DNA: TGCGCCAGCAGCCCGGCCGGGACAGGGAGGAACACTGAAGCTTTCTTT. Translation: CASSPAGTGRNTEAFF.

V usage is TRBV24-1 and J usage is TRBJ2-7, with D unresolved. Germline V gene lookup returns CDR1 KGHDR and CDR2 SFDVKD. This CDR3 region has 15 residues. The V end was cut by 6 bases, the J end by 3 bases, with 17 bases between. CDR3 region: CATSSLTATCYEQYF. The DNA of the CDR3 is TGTGCCACCAGTTCCTTAACAGCCACGTGCTACGAGCAGTACTTC.

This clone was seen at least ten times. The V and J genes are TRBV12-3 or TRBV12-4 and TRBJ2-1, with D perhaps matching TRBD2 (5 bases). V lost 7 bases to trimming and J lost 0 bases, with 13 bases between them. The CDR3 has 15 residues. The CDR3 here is CASNLDSRSYNEQFF. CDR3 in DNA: TGTGCCAGCAACCTGGACTCCCGCTCCTACAATGAGCAGTTCTTC.

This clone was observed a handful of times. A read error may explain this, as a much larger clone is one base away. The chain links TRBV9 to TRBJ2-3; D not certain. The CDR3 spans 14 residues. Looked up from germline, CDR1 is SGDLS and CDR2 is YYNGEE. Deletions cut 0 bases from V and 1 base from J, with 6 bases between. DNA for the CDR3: TGTGCCAGCAGCGTAGTAAGGGGCACAGATACGCAGTATTTT. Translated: CASSVVRGTDTQYF.